The 21 T cell receptor beta chains below were found in one sample sequenced in a study of control samples from healthy donors and cancer patients. Produced via immunoSEQ multiplex PCR; TCRdb's table is partial and in-frame only. The sample carries about 120,000 clones, 85% to 90% recorded once. Source material: PBMCs. The receptors shown here come from a woman in her sixties or seventies with lung cancer.

The CDR3 DNA follows: TGTGCCAGCAGCCAGGGAGGTCGTGGCTACACCTTC. Encoded protein: CASSQGGRGYTF. The V and J genes are TRBV3-1 (or the pseudogene TRBV3-2) and TRBJ1-2; unclear D gene. V lost 3 bases and J 7 bases, leaving 9 bases between the germline ends. The CDR3 covers 12 residues. The germline V gene encodes CDR1 LGHDT and CDR2 YNNKEL (reference sequence).

This clone was picked up one time. The chain couples TRBV6-5 to TRBJ1-5, with TRBD1 matching over 8 bases. The germline gives CDR1 MNHEY, CDR2 SVGAGI. The CDR3 consists of 13 residues. J gave up 4 bases and V 7 bases, and 3 bases lay outside the gene matches. The CDR3 coding sequence is TGTGCCAGCAATAACAGGGGGAATCAGCCCCAGCATTTT. It is translated as CASNNRGNQPQHF.

This rearrangement joins TRBV18 to TRBJ2-7, with D maybe TRBD1 (5 bases). This CDR3 region has 13 residues. CDR1 is KGHSH, CDR2 LQKENI, per germline. The V and J ends lost 3 bases and 6 bases respectively, with 12 bases between them. CDR3 region: CASSPRHQGEQYF. CDR3 DNA: TGTGCCAGCTCACCCCGGCATCAGGGCGAGCAGTACTTC.

This chain uses TRBV12-3 or TRBV12-4 with TRBJ2-7, with TRBD2 matching over 7 bases. The CDR3 totals 11 residues. The V gene end was trimmed by 3 bases and the J gene end by 11 bases; junction bases not matched to a gene: 4. CDR3 in amino acids: CASSFLAEKYF. CDR3 DNA: TGTGCCAGCAGTTTCCTAGCGGAGAAGTACTTC.

V and J are TRBV6-1 and TRBJ2-1; 11 nucleotides align to TRBD2. The length of the CDR3 is 17 residues. Germline CDR1 is MNHNS and CDR2 is SASEGT. V shed 3 bases and J 7 bases; nucleotides not matched to a gene: 11. The CDR3 reads CASSEGISGGVFNEQFF. The CDR3, as DNA: TGTGCCAGCAGTGAGGGCATTAGCGGGGGGGTATTTAATGAGCAGTTCTTC.

In this sample, this clone is medium-sized. The chain combines TRBV24-1 with TRBJ2-5; the D call may be TRBD1 or TRBD2 (6 bases each). The length of the CDR3 is 14 residues. V was clipped by 5 bases and J by 6 bases, with 15 bases between them. Germline values: CDR1 KGHDR, CDR2 SFDVKD. For the CDR3, the DNA is TGTGCCACCAGTGCTTCGGGGGCTGAAAAGACCCAGTACTTC. Its protein is CATSASGAEKTQYF.

The J gene is TRBJ1-5, the V gene TRBV19, with D perhaps TRBD1 (5 bases). The germline CDR1 and CDR2 sequences are LNHDA and SQIVND (reference sequence). The V and J ends lost 3 bases and 1 base respectively, with 16 bases between them. CDR3 size: 17 residues. The CDR3 loop reads CASSIRAGPLSNQPQHF. The CDR3 nucleotides are TGTGCCAGTAGTATTAGGGCAGGGCCGTTGAGCAATCAGCCCCAGCATTTT.

The rearrangement links TRBV7-9 to TRBJ2-7; D may correspond to TRBD1 or TRBD2 (5 bases each). Trimming took 6 bases from V and 0 from J, leaving 12 bases between them. The CDR3 consists of 14 residues. Germline V gene lookup returns CDR1 SEHNR and CDR2 FQNEAQ (reference sequence). The chain's CDR3 is CASSPGGTSYEQYF. CDR3 nucleotide sequence: TGTGCCAGCAGTCCAGGTGGGACCTCCTACGAGCAGTACTTC.

The chain couples TRBV6-1 to TRBJ2-3; 7 bases map to TRBD2. This CDR3 has 17 residues. V lost 2 bases to trimming and J lost 3 bases; unmatched junction nucleotides: 11. Germline-derived CDR1 and CDR2 are MNHNS and SASEGT. The chain's CDR3 is CASSEQSHGGTTDTQYF. In DNA, the CDR3 is TGTGCCAGCAGTGAACAGTCTCACGGGGGGACGACAGATACGCAGTATTTT.

This clone showed up just a few times. The J gene is TRBJ1-1, the V gene TRBV11-2, with D unresolved. Germline CDR1 is SGHAT and CDR2 is FQNNGV. CDR3 length equals 13 residues. V dropped 5 bases and J dropped 3 bases, with 10 bases sitting between them. CDR3 residues: CASSPMRDTEAFF. For the CDR3, the DNA is TGTGCCAGCAGCCCGATGAGGGACACTGAAGCTTTCTTT.

The V call is TRBV6-6, the J call TRBJ1-4; D uncertain. Trimming removed 5 bases at V and 0 bases at J, with 10 bases between. This CDR3 contains 15 residues. The germline V gene encodes CDR1 MNHNY and CDR2 SVGAGI (reference sequence). In nucleotides, the CDR3 is TGTGCCAGCAGTGACGACTATCCAACTAATGAAAAACTGTTTTTT. Translating gives CASSDDYPTNEKLFF.

The J gene is TRBJ1-3, the V gene TRBV29-1, with D tentatively TRBD1 (6 bases). The CDR3 totals 14 residues. Germline V gene lookup returns CDR1 SQVTM and CDR2 ANQGSEA. The V gene lost 7 bases and the J gene lost 0 bases, with 13 bases spanning the gap. CDR3 region: CSAAQGYSGNTIYF. The CDR3 nucleotides read TGCAGCGCTGCACAGGGTTACTCTGGAAACACCATATATTTT.

This clone was seen once. This chain links TRBV14 with TRBJ1-2; 9 bases fit TRBD1. The CDR3 totals 14 residues. After removal of 4 bases from V and 7 bases from J, the junction contained 7 bases not matched to a gene. The germline CDR1 and CDR2 sequences are SGHDN and FVKESK. CDR3 in amino acids: CASSPYRGRGGYTF. The CDR3 nucleotides read TGTGCCAGCAGCCCATACAGGGGGCGCGGTGGCTACACCTTC.

The V call is TRBV2, the J call TRBJ2-7; a possible D gene is TRBD2 (6 bases). Germline V gene lookup returns CDR1 SNHLY and CDR2 FYNNEI. Trimming removed 7 bases from V and 7 bases from J, with 14 bases in between. The CDR3 extends over 12 amino acids. DNA of the CDR3: TGTGCCAGCATGCCGGGAGTGGAAGAGCAGTACTTC. Amino acid sequence: CASMPGVEEQYF. Variable domain in full (rest from reference TRBV2 and TRBJ2-7): EPEVTQTPSHQVTQMGQEVILRCVPISNHLYFYWYRQILGQKVEFLVSFYNNEISEKSEIFDDQFSVERPDGSNFTLKIRSTKLEDSAMYFCASMPGVEEQYFGPGTRLTVT.

This clone was detected only a few times. V and J are TRBV2 and TRBJ1-4, with TRBD1 identical over 8 bases. The V gene end was trimmed by 6 bases and the J gene end by 7 bases; junction bases not matched to a gene: 4. The V gene's germline CDR1 is SNHLY and CDR2 FYNNEI. The CDR3 covers 13 residues. The CDR3 spells CASRPDRGEKLFF. The DNA of the CDR3 is TGTGCCAGCAGGCCCGACAGGGGTGAAAAACTGTTTTTT.

The J gene is TRBJ2-4, the V gene TRBV5-4; D is possibly TRBD1 (5 bases). Germline V lookup: CDR1 SGHNT, CDR2 YYREEE (reference sequence). V was trimmed by 4 bases and J by 10 bases, leaving 12 bases between them. The CDR3 covers 12 residues. Here the CDR3 reads CASSPRVGIQYF. The CDR3 nucleotides read TGTGCCAGCAGCCCCAGGGTTGGGATTCAGTACTTC. Drawing the rest from reference TRBV5-4 and TRBJ2-4, the complete variable domain is ETGVTQSPTHLIKTRGQQVTLRCSSQSGHNTVSWYQQALGQGPQFIFQYYREEENGRGNFPPRFSGLQFPNYSSELNVNALELDDSALYLCASSPRVGIQYFGAGTRLSVL.

This sequence joins TRBV19 and TRBJ1-1, with TRBD1 as a possible D gene (5 bases). CDR3 length equals 14 residues. With 1 base removed from V and 5 bases from J, the gap between germline ends came to 11 bases. Germline lookup yields CDR1 LNHDA and CDR2 SQIVND (reference sequence). DNA of the CDR3: TGTGCCAGTAGTATAGGGGGGAGAGAAACTGAAGCTTTCTTT. It yields the protein CASSIGGRETEAFF. Full variable domain (missing parts from reference TRBV19 and TRBJ1-1): DGGITQSPKYLFRKEGQNVTLSCEQNLNHDAMYWYRQDPGQGLRLIYYSQIVNDFQKGDIAEGYSVSREKKESFPLTVTSAQKNPTAFYLCASSIGGRETEAFFGQGTRLTVV.

The chain couples TRBV19 to TRBJ1-1; 7 bases map to TRBD1. The CDR3 is 14 residues long. The trim removed 4 bases at V and 3 bases at J, leaving 5 bases unmatched. From germline, CDR1 is LNHDA and CDR2 SQIVND (reference sequence). The CDR3 DNA reads TGTGCCAGTAGTACTGACAGGGATCACACTGAAGCTTTCTTT. Protein sequence: CASSTDRDHTEAFF. Filled out from reference TRBV19 and TRBJ1-1, the complete variable domain reads DGGITQSPKYLFRKEGQNVTLSCEQNLNHDAMYWYRQDPGQGLRLIYYSQIVNDFQKGDIAEGYSVSREKKESFPLTVTSAQKNPTAFYLCASSTDRDHTEAFFGQGTRLTVV.

The rearrangement links TRBV27 to TRBJ2-7; 8 bases map to TRBD1. Per germline, CDR1 MNHEY and CDR2 SMNVEV (reference sequence). The CDR3 extends over 13 amino acids. Unmatched junction bases numbered 2, after V lost 6 bases and J lost 1 base. CDR3 DNA sequence: TGTGCCAGCAGCCGGACAGGGTCCTACGAGCAGTACTTC. This encodes CASSRTGSYEQYF.

The rearrangement joins TRBV3-1 (or the pseudogene TRBV3-2) to TRBJ2-6; 12 bases fit TRBD2. The CDR3 is 19 residues long. V lost 5 bases to trimming and J lost 1 base; unmatched junction nucleotides: 9. CDR1 and CDR2 (germline): LGHDT, YNNKEL (reference sequence). The CDR3 region has the DNA TGTGCCAGCAGCTCGGGACTAGCGGGCCTGGGGTCTGGGGCCAACGTCCTGACTTTC. This codes for CASSSGLAGLGSGANVLTF.

This chain connects TRBV4-2 to TRBJ2-7; TRBD1 aligns across 7 bases. This CDR3 comprises 15 residues. Germline V gene sequence: CDR1 LGHNA, CDR2 YNFKEQ. V was pared by 2 bases and J by 0 bases, with 4 bases of the junction left unmatched. The chain's CDR3 is CASSQKRDSSYEQYF. The CDR3 nucleotides read TGTGCCAGCAGCCAAAAAAGGGACAGCTCCTACGAGCAGTACTTC.